The TCR beta chain under discussion was sequenced for a study of shared clonotypes between healthy human individuals. Germline V gene lookup returns CDR1 LNHDA and CDR2 SQIVND (reference sequence). There are 16 residues in the CDR3. Trimming removed 6 bases from V and 0 bases from J; junction bases left unmatched: 7. Generated by immunoSEQ multiplex PCR, the TCRdb table keeps only in-frame clones and is missing some. The table shows around 1.9 million clones, with about 94% occurring only once. CD45RO negativity and positive selection for CCR7 defined naive CD8 cells, a population that excluded terminally differentiated effector memory CD45RA+ cells.

The TCR comes from a man younger than 35 in good health. Some clones in this sample may be carry-over from other donors' samples. The chain carries TRBV19 and TRBJ2-1; 8 bases are a match to TRBD1. Source material: naive CD8+ T cells from PBMCs. CDR3 DNA: TGTGCCAGTAGCCTGTCGACAGGGGACTCCTACAATGAGCAGTTCTTC. It codes for CASSLSTGDSYNEQFF.